This T cell receptor beta chain appears in the sequencing data of a study of T cells in narcolepsy. Study as a whole: Healthy controls were enrolled alongside patients with narcolepsy type 1 or type 2. Regarding the study as a whole: No autoreactive T cell clone sequences appeared in some memory CD4+ repertoires. Reportedly, autoreactive clonotypes were serially detected in patients' blood but not controls'. Same-patient CSF and blood CD4+ T cell clonotypes included HCRT-specific and TRIB2-specific autoreactive ones.

TCRdb keeps only in-frame clones here, not all; method: immunoSEQ multiplex PCR. The sample yields about 31,000 clones, about three quarters seen once. Concerning this clone itself: Antigen: not known.

Trimming left V 5 bases short and J 6 bases short, with 17 bases between. The CDR3 runs to 16 residues. CDR1 and CDR2 (germline): LNHDA, SQIVND (reference sequence). The chain joins TRBV19 to TRBJ1-6; possible D gene TRBD1, 6 bases. This receptor was obtained from a human donor with narcolepsy. Sequenced input: CD45RA- memory CD4+ T cells from PBMCs. The CDR3 spells CASSVERTDGNSPLHF. CDR3 coding DNA: TGTGCCAGTAGTGTGGAGAGGACAGACGGTAATTCACCCCTCCACTTT. Drawing the rest from reference TRBV19 and TRBJ1-6, the complete variable domain is DGGITQSPKYLFRKEGQNVTLSCEQNLNHDAMYWYRQDPGQGLRLIYYSQIVNDFQKGDIAEGYSVSREKKESFPLTVTSAQKNPTAFYLCASSVERTDGNSPLHFGNGTRLTVT.